This T cell receptor beta chain stems from a study of Ad26.COV2.S vaccination and SARS-CoV-2 variants. This clone was recorded once. The repertoire was sequenced with immunoSEQ multiplex PCR; TCRdb's copy has only in-frame clones and lacks some. The repertoire consists of about 470,000 clones, with 90% occurring once and the leading ten covering more than 3.5%. Trimming removed 7 bases from V and 5 bases from J, with 14 bases in between. Germline V CDR1 and CDR2: SNHLY, FYNNEI. The CDR3 totals 13 residues. The sample's treatment: around 19 received Ad26.COV2.S at low or high dose, single or two shots; about five received placebo; per-sample allocation not given. After the first vaccine or placebo injection, samples were drawn on day 63.

The sequence was collected from a person aged 18-65 years who received the Ad26.COV2.S COVID-19 vaccine or a placebo. J is TRBJ1-2 and V is TRBV2; possibly TRBD1 for D (5 bases). The material was peripheral blood, obtained in a trial of Ad26.COV2.S vaccine versus placebo. The CDR3: CASKVGLLYGYTF. CDR3 DNA: TGTGCCAGCAAGGTGGGACTGTTATATGGCTACACCTTC.